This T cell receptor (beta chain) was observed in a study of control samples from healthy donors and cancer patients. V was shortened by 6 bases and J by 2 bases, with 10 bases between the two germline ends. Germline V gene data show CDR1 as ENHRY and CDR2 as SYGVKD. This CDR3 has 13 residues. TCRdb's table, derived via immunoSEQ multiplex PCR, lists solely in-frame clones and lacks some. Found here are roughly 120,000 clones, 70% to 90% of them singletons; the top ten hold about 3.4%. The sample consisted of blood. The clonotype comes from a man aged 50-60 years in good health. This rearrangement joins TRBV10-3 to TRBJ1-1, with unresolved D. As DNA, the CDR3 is TGTGCCATCAGGGATCCCAGAAACACTGAAGCTTTCTTT. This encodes CAIRDPRNTEAFF.